The sequence of this TCR beta chain was determined in a study of CD8+ T cells in alopecia areata. Broader study findings: Normal skin's resident alphabeta T cells are also sequenced in scalp samples. Normal scalp had lower clonality than lesional scalp, with alopecia totalis/universalis lesions showing this most strongly. In patients, TCRs were shared less clearly than in mice, and HLA may possibly be involved.

On this clone: The antigen is not known.

Extraction and reverse transcription of RNA yielded cDNA as the sequencing template. Libraries were prepared by immunoSEQ multiplex PCR; TCRdb keeps only in-frame clonotypes and omits some of them. The sample carries 90,000 to 120,000 clones, 84% recorded once. The treatment here: oral pan-JAK inhibitor, 5-10 mg twice daily. Alopecia areata patients provided lesional scalp punch biopsies and peripheral blood. Trimming stripped 0 bases from V and 2 bases from J, with 14 bases between. The CDR3 is 16 residues long. Germline V lookup: CDR1 MGHRA, CDR2 YSYEKL. Material: CD8+ T cells sorted from blood, obtained at week 24, from a patient treated with tofacitinib. This clonotype was sampled from a human donor with alopecia areata. The gene calls are TRBV4-1 and TRBJ2-7, with a possible D match to TRBD1 (6 bases). This CDR3 reads CASSQEDSGLTYEQYF. The CDR3 nucleotides are TGCGCCAGCAGCCAAGAGGACAGCGGACTTACCTACGAGCAGTACTTC.